This TCR beta chain came from a study of blood T cell repertoires in COVID-19. Study-level background: Specimens from acute and convalescent COVID-19 originated in the United States, Italy and Spain. Nucleic acid was either cDNA or gDNA, and it came from T cells, B-cell-depleted T cells, or PBMCs.

V was pared by 4 bases and J by 5 bases, with 6 bases between. CDR1 and CDR2 from the germline V gene are LNHDA and SQIVND (reference sequence). This CDR3 has 12 amino acids. In the original processing: Estimation of nucleated cell counts was performed using reference gene primer amplification. Only in-frame clones appear in the TCRdb table, and some are missing; sequencing was by immunoSEQ multiplex PCR. V, J and clone size derive from that table, while D and trimming were established from the DNA sequence. The data show about 130,000 clones, 70% to 75% seen once. The sequenced sample was peripheral blood. The receptor comes from a man older than 75 with COVID-19, enrolled during active disease. The rearrangement links TRBV19 to TRBJ2-1; unclear D gene. CDR3 nucleotide sequence: TGTGCCAGTAGTACCTTAAACAATGAGCAGTTCTTC. It translates to CASSTLNNEQFF.